This TCR beta chain appears in the sequencing data of a study of T cell repertoires in cytomegalovirus infection. About the research overall: Through public TCR beta signatures, both CMV infection and matching HLA type were indicated. Whole-study findings and limits: Using cumulative public TCR beta family frequency, the authors identified those who carried CMV together with the relevant HLA. HLA-C-restricted, CMV-specific TCR beta clonotypes were dominant ex vivo.

Trimming took off 2 bases at V and 5 bases at J, with 10 bases between the two ends. The germline gives CDR1 DFQATT, CDR2 SNEGSKA (reference sequence). The CDR3 totals 12 residues. Only a few counts were recorded for this clonotype. Its specificity is not known. Each CDR3 protein is one row after TCRdb ran MiXCR on the reads. The sample has roughly 720,000 distinct CDR3 sequences, under 40% seen once. The TCR comes from a human donor in good health (CMV status not recorded). Some clones in this sample may be carry-over from other donors' samples. The gene calls are TRBV20-1 and TRBJ2-7, with D perhaps being TRBD1 or TRBD2 (6 bases each). Sequencing was performed on PBMCs. In nucleotides, the CDR3 is TGCAGTGCTAGACGGGGGCAAGACGAGCAGTACTTC. This encodes CSARRGQDEQYF.